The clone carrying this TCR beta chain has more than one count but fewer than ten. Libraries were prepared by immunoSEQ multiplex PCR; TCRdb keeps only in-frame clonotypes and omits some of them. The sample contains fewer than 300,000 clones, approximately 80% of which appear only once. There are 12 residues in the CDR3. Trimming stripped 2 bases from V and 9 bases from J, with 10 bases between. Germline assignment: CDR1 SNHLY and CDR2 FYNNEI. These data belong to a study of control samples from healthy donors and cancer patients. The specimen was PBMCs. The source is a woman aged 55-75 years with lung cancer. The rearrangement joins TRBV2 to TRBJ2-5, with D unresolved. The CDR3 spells CASSETIRSQYF. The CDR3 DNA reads TGTGCCAGCAGTGAAACCATCAGGTCCCAGTACTTC.